This entry lists 21 T cell receptor beta chains sequenced from one sample in a study of beta chain features in type 1 diabetes. Investigators reverse transcribed all isolated RNA, so they sequenced expressed TCRB transcripts. Sequencing was performed with immunoSEQ multiplex PCR; in TCRdb, only in-frame clones are kept and a portion is missing. The table includes roughly 150,000 clones, around 10% detected once. The sample was central memory CD4+ T cells from blood. The receptor source for this set is a man younger than 35 in good health.

The rearrangement joins TRBV4-2 to TRBJ2-1; no clear D gene. CDR3 length: 13 residues. The germline V and J ends were trimmed by 4 bases and 6 bases, with 10 bases remaining between them. Looked up from germline, CDR1 is LGHNA and CDR2 is YNFKEQ. The CDR3 DNA reads as TGTGCCAGCAGCCCAGACGGTCCCAATGAGCAGTTCTTC. This gives the protein CASSPDGPNEQFF.

The table lists this clone with many counts. This sequence joins TRBV14 and TRBJ2-5, with D hard to call. Germline-derived CDR1 and CDR2 are SGHDN and FVKESK. Between the trimmed V and J ends, which lost 1 base and 4 bases, there was a span of 13 bases. The CDR3 is made up of 15 amino acids. This CDR3 is CASSQARSTRETQYF. CDR3 nucleotide sequence: TGTGCCAGCAGCCAAGCTAGGTCGACCCGAGAGACCCAGTACTTC.

This clone was seen a handful of times. The gene calls are TRBV2 and TRBJ2-1; D ambiguous. CDR1 and CDR2 (germline): SNHLY, FYNNEI. V dropped 2 bases and J dropped 8 bases, with 10 bases sitting between them. The CDR3 loop spans 13 amino acids. Here the CDR3 DNA reads TGTGCCAGCAGTGAATCGGCGTTCTATGAGCAGTTCTTC. Translating it yields CASSESAFYEQFF.

There are a few counts of this clone. The rearrangement uses TRBV7-8 and TRBJ2-1, with D possibly TRBD1 on 6 matching bases. Germline CDR1 SGHVS, CDR2 FQNEAQ. V gave up 2 bases and J gave up 8 bases, with 10 bases separating them. The CDR3 runs 13 residues. CDR3: CASSLNRVYEQFF. The CDR3 DNA reads TGTGCCAGCAGCTTAAACAGGGTGTATGAGCAGTTCTTC.

This clone showed up just a few times. The chain uses TRBV18 and TRBJ2-3; possibly TRBD2 for D (6 bases). This CDR3 has 15 amino acids. Germline lookup yields CDR1 KGHSH and CDR2 LQKENI. V lost 2 bases and J 4 bases, leaving 13 bases between the germline ends. This CDR3 reads CASSPWREGADTQYF. CDR3 bases: TGTGCCAGCTCACCATGGCGGGAAGGGGCAGATACGCAGTATTTT.

This clone was counted between two and nine times. The chain combines TRBV11-3 with TRBJ2-1, with 9 bases that match TRBD1. CDR3 length: 18 residues. CDR1 and CDR2 (germline): SGHNT, YENEEA. The V segment lost 0 bases and the J segment 2 bases; nucleotides outside the gene matches: 8. CDR3 amino acids: CASSLEWAGTGTYNEQFF. The CDR3 region has the DNA TGTGCCAGCAGCTTAGAGTGGGCCGGGACAGGGACCTACAATGAGCAGTTCTTC.

V usage is TRBV5-1 and J usage is TRBJ2-5; D assignment may be TRBD1 or TRBD2 (5 bases each). CDR1 is SGHRS and CDR2 is YFSETQ in the germline V gene. V was clipped by 2 bases and J by 2 bases, with 10 bases between them. This CDR3 has 14 residues. Written as DNA, the CDR3 is TGCGCCAGCAGCTTCTCGGGACCACAAGAGACCCAGTACTTC. It specifies CASSFSGPQETQYF. Drawing the rest from reference TRBV5-1 and TRBJ2-5, the complete variable domain is KAGVTQTPRYLIKTRGQQVTLSCSPISGHRSVSWYQQTPGQGLQFLFEYFSETQRNKGNFPGRFSGRQFSNSRSEMNVSTLELGDSALYLCASSFSGPQETQYFGPGTRLLVL.

The chain carries TRBV19 and TRBJ2-3; 9 bases are shared with TRBD1. The germline V gene encodes CDR1 LNHDA and CDR2 SQIVND (reference sequence). After removal of 5 bases from V and 0 bases from J, the junction contained 3 bases not matched to a gene. This CDR3 is 15 amino acids long. Here the CDR3 reads CASSDRGYSTDTQYF. The CDR3 nucleotides are TGTGCCAGTAGTGACAGGGGGTACAGCACAGATACGCAGTATTTT.

J is TRBJ2-7 and V is TRBV18; the D call may be TRBD1 or TRBD2 (5 bases each). The CDR3 is made up of 14 amino acids. Germline V gene data show CDR1 as KGHSH and CDR2 as LQKENI. The V end was cut by 2 bases, the J end by 2 bases, with 10 bases between. The chain's CDR3 is CASSPVPGPYEQYF. In nucleotides, the CDR3 is TGTGCCAGCTCACCAGTTCCGGGGCCCTACGAGCAGTACTTC.

The V call is TRBV27, the J call TRBJ2-1; D is ambiguous. V was pared by 1 base and J by 5 bases, with 0 bases between. The CDR3 runs to 11 residues. CDR1 and CDR2 (germline): MNHEY, SMNVEV (reference sequence). The CDR3: CASSLYNEQFF. As DNA, the CDR3 is TGTGCCAGCAGTTTATACAATGAGCAGTTCTTC.

V and J are TRBV28 and TRBJ2-7; TRBD2 aligns across 8 bases. Germline V lookup: CDR1 MDHEN, CDR2 SYDVKM. The J segment lost 2 bases and the V segment lost 3 bases, leaving 3 bases of the junction unmatched. CDR3 length equals 14 residues. CDR3 nucleotides: TGTGCCAGCAGTTTTAGCGGGGCGGCCTACGAGCAGTACTTC. It codes for CASSFSGAAYEQYF.

Only a few counts were recorded for this clone. V is TRBV5-1 and J is TRBJ2-7, with 7 bases aligning to TRBD1. The V gene end was trimmed by 1 base and the J gene end by 2 bases; junction bases not matched to a gene: 6. The CDR3 extends over 15 amino acids. Germline loops: CDR1 SGHRS, CDR2 YFSETQ. As DNA, the CDR3 is TGCGCCAGCAGCTTGTACGGGACAGAAGCCTACGAGCAGTACTTC. Protein sequence: CASSLYGTEAYEQYF.

In the case of this clone: Other DNA sequences within the sample encode an identical CDR3. This chain joins TRBV30 and TRBJ1-1; no reliable D call. The CDR3 contains 12 residues. Trimming stripped 3 bases from V and 5 bases from J, with 10 bases between. Germline loops: CDR1 GTSNPN, CDR2 SVGIG (reference sequence). This CDR3 is CAWSPGRTEAFF. CDR3 nucleotides: TGTGCCTGGAGCCCAGGAAGGACTGAAGCTTTCTTT.

V usage is TRBV29-1 and J usage is TRBJ2-1, with 8 bases that match TRBD1. The V gene end was trimmed by 7 bases and the J gene end by 7 bases; junction bases not matched to a gene: 6. Germline CDR1 SQVTM, CDR2 ANQGSEA. This CDR3 contains 12 residues. CDR3 in DNA: TGCAGCGCCGAGACAGGGGTTAATGAGCAGTTCTTC. Its protein is CSAETGVNEQFF.

The chain recombines TRBV30 with TRBJ2-2; tentatively, D is TRBD1 (6 bases). This CDR3 region has 15 residues. Germline CDR1 reads GTSNPN; CDR2 reads SVGIG (reference sequence). V lost 0 bases and J 5 bases, leaving 13 bases between the germline ends. CDR3 amino acids: CAWSVLGQGTGELFF. The CDR3 DNA reads TGTGCCTGGAGTGTACTGGGCCAGGGGACCGGGGAGCTGTTTTTT.

The sample holds a few counts of this clone. The genes are TRBV4-3 and TRBJ2-3; possible D gene TRBD1, 6 bases. Germline V gene sequence: CDR1 LGHNA, CDR2 YSLEER. This CDR3 region has 13 residues. With 0 bases removed from V and 11 bases from J, the gap between germline ends came to 12 bases. CDR3 bases: TGCGCCAGCAGCCAAGACAGGGGCGCGGGGCAGTATTTT. Translating gives CASSQDRGAGQYF.

This clone was detected a few times. The genes are TRBV7-3 and TRBJ2-1; TRBD2 matches at 7 bases. V shed 4 bases and J 3 bases; nucleotides not matched to a gene: 9. Looked up from germline, CDR1 is SGHTA and CDR2 is FQGTGA. CDR3 length: 16 residues. In DNA, the CDR3 is TGTGCCAGCAGCTCACCACGGGGAGGGTTCTACAATGAGCAGTTCTTC. It specifies CASSSPRGGFYNEQFF. The variable domain in full, with the rest retrieved from reference TRBV7-3 and TRBJ2-1, is GAGVSQTPSNKVTEKGKYVELRCDPISGHTALYWYRQSLGQGPEFLIYFQGTGAADDSGLPNDRFFAVRPEGSVSTLKIQRTERGDSAVYLCASSSPRGGFYNEQFFGPGTRLTVL.

This clone has a handful of counts. One end of the junction does not line up with germline, which may come from a read error. The chain has TRBV7-2 and TRBJ1-1; possibly TRBD1 for D (6 bases). CDR3 length: 12 residues. Germline V gene data show CDR1 as SGHTA and CDR2 as FQGNSA. The CDR3 here is CASSPDRRAPRF. In nucleotides, the CDR3 is TGTGCCAGCAGCCCCGACAGGCGCGCGCCGAGATTT.

This clone appeared a few times. A read error is possible here, since a much larger clone lies one base away. The chain links TRBV30 to TRBJ1-1, with 7 bases aligning to TRBD1. The CDR3 is made up of 17 amino acids. Germline V CDR1 and CDR2: GTSNPN, SVGIG (reference sequence). The CDR3 protein is CAGSVRGGGNWGTEAFF. CDR3 nucleotides: TGTGCCGGGAGTGTACGGGGAGGGGGCAATTGGGGCACTGAAGCTTTCTTT.

The genes are TRBV7-9 and TRBJ2-7; no reliable D call. CDR1 and CDR2 (germline): SEHNR, FQNEAQ (reference sequence). CDR3 size: 15 residues. The ends were cut back, 3 bases at V and 3 bases at J, with 15 bases in the middle. CDR3: CASSFQAGSFYEQYF. CDR3 sequence (DNA): TGTGCCAGCAGCTTCCAGGCAGGTAGTTTCTACGAGCAGTACTTC.

The chain joins TRBV4-1 to TRBJ2-5, with 11 positions matching TRBD1. This CDR3 has 18 amino acids. Germline CDR1 is MGHRA and CDR2 is YSYEKL. Trimming at V came to 4 bases and at J to 4 bases, leaving 14 bases not matched to a gene. CDR3 in DNA: TGCGCCAGCAGCCTGAGACCCCCCGGGACAGGGGGTTTAGAGACCCAGTACTTC. This sequence encodes CASSLRPPGTGGLETQYF.